This entry describes one TCR beta chain. The antigen is undetermined. This entry belongs to a study of cytomegalovirus exposure and HLA in healthy donors. Overall study results and limits: The likely origin of a cluster of highly shared sequence variants was a sequencing artifact. Segments of the TCR beta V type were, in most cases, productive about 87% or about 30% of the time in an earlier analysis. Prediction of most subjects' HLA-A and HLA-B alleles by TCR beta sequences was reportedly accurate.

PCR amplification relied on 60 Vbeta primers (plus 13 Jbeta primers). Measured with immunoSEQ multiplex PCR; TCRdb has only the in-frame clones, and not every one. The sample contains over 120,000 clones, under 90% of which appear only once. CDR3 length equals 15 residues. Trimming took off 3 bases at V and 0 bases at J, with 10 bases between the two ends. Germline CDR1 and CDR2: MNHNS and SASEGT. Material for sequencing was PBMCs. The sequence was obtained from a man aged 35 to 55 in good health and CMV-seronegative. V gene TRBV6-1 combines with J gene TRBJ2-3; D gene unclear. The CDR3 loop reads CASSDQSRSTDTQYF. The CDR3 DNA follows: TGTGCCAGCAGTGATCAATCGAGGAGCACAGATACGCAGTATTTT.